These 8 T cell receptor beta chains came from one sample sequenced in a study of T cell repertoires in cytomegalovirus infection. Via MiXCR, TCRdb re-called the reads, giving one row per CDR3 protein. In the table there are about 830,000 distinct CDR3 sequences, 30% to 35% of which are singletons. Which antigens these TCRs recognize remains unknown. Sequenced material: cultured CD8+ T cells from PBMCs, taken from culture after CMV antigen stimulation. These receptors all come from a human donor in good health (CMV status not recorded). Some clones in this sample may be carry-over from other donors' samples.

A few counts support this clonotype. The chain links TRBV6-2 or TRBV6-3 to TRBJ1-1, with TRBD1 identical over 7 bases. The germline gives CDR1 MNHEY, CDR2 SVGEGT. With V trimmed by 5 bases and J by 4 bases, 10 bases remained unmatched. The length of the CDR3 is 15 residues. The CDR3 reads CASSPLKGASTEAFF. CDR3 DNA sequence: TGTGCCAGCAGTCCTTTAAAGGGGGCTAGCACTGAAGCTTTCTTT.

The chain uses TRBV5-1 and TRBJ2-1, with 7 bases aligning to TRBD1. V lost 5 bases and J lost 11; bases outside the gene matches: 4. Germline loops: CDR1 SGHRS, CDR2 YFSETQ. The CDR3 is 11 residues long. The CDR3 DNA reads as TGCGCCAGCAGTCAGGGGGTGCAGCAGTTCTTC. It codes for CASSQGVQQFF.

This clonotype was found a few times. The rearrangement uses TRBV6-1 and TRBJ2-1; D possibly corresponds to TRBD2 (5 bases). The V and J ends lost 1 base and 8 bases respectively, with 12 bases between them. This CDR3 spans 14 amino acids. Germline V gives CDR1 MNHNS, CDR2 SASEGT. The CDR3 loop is CASSEVAVRDEQFF. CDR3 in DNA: TGTGCCAGCAGTGAAGTCGCAGTGCGGGATGAGCAGTTCTTC.

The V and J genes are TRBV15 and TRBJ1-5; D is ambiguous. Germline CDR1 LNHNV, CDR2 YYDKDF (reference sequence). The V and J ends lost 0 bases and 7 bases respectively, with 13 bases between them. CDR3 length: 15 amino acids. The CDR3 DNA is TGTGCCACCAGCAGAGATTTGGGAAAAGGGCAGCCCCAGCATTTT. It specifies CATSRDLGKGQPQHF.

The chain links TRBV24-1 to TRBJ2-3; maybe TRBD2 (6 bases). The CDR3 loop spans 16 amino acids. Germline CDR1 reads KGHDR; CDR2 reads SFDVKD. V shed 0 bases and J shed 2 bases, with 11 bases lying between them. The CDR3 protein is CATSDLPGEHTDTQYF. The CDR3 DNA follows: TGTGCCACCAGTGATTTGCCGGGGGAACACACAGATACGCAGTATTTT.

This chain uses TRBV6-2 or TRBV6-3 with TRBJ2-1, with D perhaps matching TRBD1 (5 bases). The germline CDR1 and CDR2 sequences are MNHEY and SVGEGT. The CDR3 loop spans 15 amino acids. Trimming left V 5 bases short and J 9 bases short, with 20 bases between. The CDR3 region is CASSQTDSPRSEQFF. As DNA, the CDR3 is TGTGCCAGCAGTCAGACAGATTCACCTCGGAGTGAGCAGTTCTTC.

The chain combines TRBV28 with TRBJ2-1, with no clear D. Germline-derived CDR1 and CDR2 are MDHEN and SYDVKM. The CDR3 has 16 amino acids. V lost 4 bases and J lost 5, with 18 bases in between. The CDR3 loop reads CASSSAQDRRHNEQFF. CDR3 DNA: TGTGCCAGCAGTTCAGCCCAGGACCGTAGACACAATGAGCAGTTCTTC.

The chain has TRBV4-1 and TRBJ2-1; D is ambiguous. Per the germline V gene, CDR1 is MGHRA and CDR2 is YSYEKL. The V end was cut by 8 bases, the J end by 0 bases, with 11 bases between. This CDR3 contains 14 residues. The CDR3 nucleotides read TGCGCCAGCGGGCGGCCTGCCTCCTACAATGAGCAGTTCTTC. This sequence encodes CASGRPASYNEQFF.